The 5 T cell receptor beta chains below all came from one sample that was sequenced in a study of shared clonotypes between healthy human individuals. The assay was immunoSEQ multiplex PCR, and TCRdb's table has in-frame clones only and misses some. The sample lists a few million clones, around 95% occurring once. The material sequenced was naive CD4+ T cells sorted from blood. Documented subset: CD45RA+ positively selected. Receptors were obtained from a man younger than 30 in good health.

This clone showed up just once. This rearrangement joins TRBV7-2 to TRBJ2-1, with D uncertain. V was shortened by 5 bases and J by 5 bases, with 16 bases between the two germline ends. Germline values: CDR1 SGHTA, CDR2 FQGNSA. CDR3 length: 15 residues. For the CDR3, the DNA is TGTGCCAGCAGCCCGGTATCGGTTGGCGACAATGAGCAGTTCTTC. It encodes CASSPVSVGDNEQFF.

On this clone itself: The germline gene is not matched at one end of the junction; a read error may be the cause. The chain couples TRBV6-1 to TRBJ1-2; 9 bases line up with TRBD1. Germline V lookup: CDR1 MNHNS, CDR2 SASEGT. This CDR3 has 15 amino acids. CDR3 nucleotide sequence: TGTGCCAGCAATGAACCGGGACAGGGTAACTATGGCTACACCTTC. Translating gives CASNEPGQGNYGYTF.

This sequence joins TRBV11-2 and TRBJ2-3; a weak D match, TRBD2 (5 bases). Trimming removed 5 bases at V and 5 bases at J, with 11 bases between. CDR1 and CDR2 (germline): SGHAT, FQNNGV. This CDR3 spans 13 amino acids. Here the CDR3 reads CASSSDRGDTQYF. In DNA, the CDR3 is TGTGCCAGCAGCAGCGATCGGGGAGATACGCAGTATTTT. The entire variable domain, with the rest obtained from reference TRBV11-2 and TRBJ2-3, is as follows: EAGVAQSPRYKIIEKRQSVAFWCNPISGHATLYWYQQILGQGPKLLIQFQNNGVVDDSQLPKDRFSAERLKGVDSTLKIQPAKLEDSAVYLCASSSDRGDTQYFGPGTRLTVL.

The J gene is TRBJ1-2, the V gene TRBV5-4; tentatively, D is TRBD1 (5 bases). This CDR3 contains 15 residues. Deletions cut 4 bases from V and 4 bases from J, with 17 bases between. CDR1 is SGHNT and CDR2 is YYREEE in the germline V gene (reference sequence). The CDR3 reads CASSPLEGSFYGYTF. The DNA for the CDR3 is TGTGCCAGCAGCCCCTTGGAGGGGAGTTTCTATGGCTACACCTTC.

The V call is TRBV28, the J call TRBJ1-6; D is undetermined. The CDR3 is 15 amino acids. V gave up 8 bases and J gave up 0 bases, with 11 bases separating them. Per the germline V gene, CDR1 is MDHEN and CDR2 is SYDVKM. CDR3 sequence reads: CASAGYSSYNSPLHF. CDR3 DNA: TGTGCCAGCGCGGGTTACAGCTCCTATAATTCACCCCTCCACTTT. The full variable domain, its missing parts supplied by reference TRBV28 and TRBJ1-6, is DVKVTQSSRYLVKRTGEKVFLECVQDMDHENMFWYRQDPGLGLRLIYFSYDVKMKEKGDIPEGYSVSREKKERFSLILESASTNQTSMYLCASAGYSSYNSPLHFGNGTRLTVT.